A selection of T cell receptor beta chains follows, all from one sample in a study of blood T cell repertoires in COVID-19. Here immunoSEQ multiplex PCR was the method, and the copy in TCRdb shows in-frame clones only, minus some. The sample yields fewer than 300,000 clones, 70% to 90% seen once. Sequenced input: peripheral blood. The receptor set was obtained from a woman in her 50s with COVID-19, enrolled during active disease. Each CDR3 is given with its conserved first and last residue. Fields, in order: V gene, D gene, J gene, clone size, CDR3 protein, CDR3 DNA. D genes are given only for firm matches. Some rows mark clone size as missing; the rest say once, few, many or name a class of expanded clone.

>TRBV3-1/TRBV3-2|TRBD1|TRBJ1-2|-
CASSLTGVGYTF
TGTGCCAGCAGCCTGACAGGGGTTGGCTACACCTTC
>TRBV18|TRBD1|TRBJ2-7|-
CASSQNGQGSYEQYF
TGTGCCAGCTCACAAAATGGACAGGGTTCCTACGAGCAGTACTTC
>TRBV6-4|-|TRBJ1-1|-
CASSDTPGSEAFF
TGTGCCAGCAGTGACACGCCCGGGTCGGAAGCTTTCTTT
>TRBV11-3|-|TRBJ2-5|-
CASSYLGLYKETQYF
TGTGCCAGCAGCTACCTCGGGTTGTACAAAGAGACCCAGTACTTC
>TRBV7-8|TRBD1|TRBJ2-3|-
CGWGTGGRDTQYF
TGTGGGTGGGGGACAGGGGGCCGGGACACGCAGTATTTT
>TRBV5-8|-|TRBJ2-1|-
CASHFGMGYNEQFF
TGTGCCAGCCACTTCGGGATGGGGTACAATGAGCAGTTCTTC
>TRBV7-3|TRBD1|TRBJ2-1|-
CASSPPDRGHNEQFF
TGTGCCAGCAGCCCCCCCGACAGGGGCCACAATGAGCAGTTCTTC
>TRBV2|-|TRBJ1-6|-
CASRIDHPRTANSPLHF
TGTGCCAGCAGGATAGACCATCCTCGGACAGCTAATTCACCCCTCCACTTT
>TRBV5-1|TRBD1|TRBJ1-2|-
CASSLADRGYGYTF
TGCGCCAGCAGCTTGGCCGACAGGGGGTATGGCTACACCTTC
>TRBV18|-|TRBJ1-6|-
CASSPLPDRILSPLHF
TGTGCCAGCTCACCACTCCCCGACAGGATTCTTTCACCCCTCCACTTT
>TRBV7-9|-|TRBJ1-2|-
CASSRRLGGDYGYTF
TGTGCCAGCAGCCGGCGGTTAGGGGGTGACTATGGCTACACCTTC
>TRBV7-6|-|TRBJ1-1|-
CASSLVPGKNTEAFF
TGTGCCAGCAGCTTAGTCCCAGGGAAGAACACTGAAGCTTTCTTT
>TRBV4-1|-|TRBJ2-7|-
CASSQELTAFKQYF
TGCGCCAGCAGCCAAGAGCTAACCGCTTTCAAGCAGTACTTC
>TRBV6-5|-|TRBJ2-7|-
CASSYLPGAYEQYF
TGTGCCAGCAGTTACTTGCCAGGGGCTTACGAGCAGTACTTC
>TRBV19|TRBD2|TRBJ2-2|-
CASSWLAGDGGELFF
TGTGCCAGTAGCTGGCTAGCGGGAGATGGCGGGGAGCTGTTTTTT
>TRBV12-3/TRBV12-4|-|TRBJ2-1|-
CASSPGSYNEQFF
TGTGCCAGCAGTCCAGGGTCCTACAATGAGCAGTTCTTC
>TRBV7-2|-|TRBJ2-7|-
CASSLRLQGQGLWEQYF
TGTGCCAGCAGCTTAAGGTTACAAGGGCAGGGGCTGTGGGAGCAGTACTTC
>TRBV18|-|TRBJ2-1|-
CASSSQGSEQFF
TGTGCCAGCTCATCTCAGGGGAGTGAGCAGTTCTTC
>TRBV20-1|-|TRBJ1-2|-
CSAPDYGYTF
TGCAGTGCCCCCGACTATGGCTACACCTTC
>TRBV3-1/TRBV3-2|-|TRBJ2-5|-
CASRNRETQYF
TGTGCCAGCAGAAACCGGGAGACCCAGTACTTC
>TRBV5-6|TRBD1|TRBJ2-3|-
CASSLIRGPDTQYF
TGTGCCAGCAGCTTGATCAGGGGGCCCGATACGCAGTATTTT
>TRBV20-1|TRBD2|TRBJ2-1|-
CSASGLAGGRSSNEQFF
TGCAGTGCTAGTGGACTAGCGGGAGGAAGGTCAAGTAATGAGCAGTTCTTC
>TRBV5-4|TRBD2|TRBJ2-1|-
CASSHGLAGGSSYNEQFF
TGTGCCAGCAGTCATGGACTAGCGGGAGGTAGCTCCTACAATGAGCAGTTCTTC
>TRBV18|TRBD2|TRBJ2-7|-
CASSSGRASRNEQYF
TGTGCCAGCTCCAGCGGGAGGGCCAGTCGGAACGAGCAGTACTTC
>TRBV11-2|-|TRBJ1-1|-
CASSLRAGLTYTEAFF
TGTGCCAGCAGCTTAAGGGCGGGATTAACCTACACTGAAGCTTTCTTT
>TRBV7-9|-|TRBJ1-1|-
CASSLGSGTKAFF
TGTGCCAGCAGCTTAGGCTCTGGGACTAAAGCTTTCTTT
>TRBV5-1|-|TRBJ2-5|few
CASSLVADQETQYF
TGCGCCAGCAGCTTGGTGGCAGACCAAGAGACCCAGTACTTC
>TRBV6-6|TRBD2|TRBJ2-7|-
CASKRVVGGSSYEQYF
TGTGCCAGCAAACGGGTCGTGGGGGGGAGCTCCTACGAGCAGTACTTC
>TRBV2|-|TRBJ2-7|many
CASSVVGEQYF
TGTGCCAGCAGTGTAGTCGGCGAGCAGTACTTC
>TRBV2|-|TRBJ2-3|-
CASSDNGYKATQYF
TGTGCCAGCAGTGACAACGGGTACAAAGCTACGCAGTATTTT
>TRBV7-2|TRBD2|TRBJ2-1|-
CASRPTSGDHNEQFF
TGTGCCAGCAGGCCGACTAGCGGGGACCACAATGAGCAGTTCTTC
>TRBV6-5|TRBD2|TRBJ2-1|-
CASSSLGLAGVHEQFF
TGTGCCAGCAGTTCCCTCGGACTAGCGGGAGTCCATGAGCAGTTCTTC
>TRBV2|TRBD1|TRBJ1-1|-
CASSEIGTARGTSAFF
TGTGCCAGCAGTGAAATAGGGACAGCACGCGGCACGTCAGCTTTCTTT
>TRBV19|-|TRBJ1-2|-
CASSNQGLGNYGYTF
TGTGCCAGTAGTAACCAGGGCCTAGGCAACTATGGCTACACCTTC
>TRBV11-3|TRBD2|TRBJ2-1|-
CASSPTGTTSNEQFF
TGTGCCAGCAGCCCCACCGGGACTACTTCCAATGAGCAGTTCTTC
>TRBV5-4|TRBD2|TRBJ2-7|-
CASSLYATSGYEQYF
TGTGCCAGCAGCTTGTACGCGACTAGCGGCTACGAGCAGTACTTC
>TRBV4-1|-|TRBJ2-7|-
CASSQGGTGSSYEQYF
TGCGCCAGCAGCCAAGGGGGGACTGGGAGCTCCTACGAGCAGTACTTC
>TRBV6-2/TRBV6-3|-|TRBJ2-1|once
CASSYSGENKYMYNEQFF
TGTGCCAGCAGTTACTCTGGAGAGAATAAGTACATGTACAATGAGCAGTTCTTC
>TRBV5-1|TRBD2|TRBJ2-5|-
CASSLVGLAGGGAETQYF
TGCGCCAGCAGCTTGGTGGGACTAGCGGGAGGGGGCGCGGAGACCCAGTACTTC
>TRBV19|TRBD1|TRBJ2-7|-
CASSTGTGYPYEQYF
TGTGCCAGTAGTACCGGGACAGGGTATCCCTACGAGCAGTACTTC
>TRBV30|TRBD1|TRBJ1-4|-
CAWTWGQGNEKLFF
TGTGCCTGGACCTGGGGACAGGGTAATGAAAAACTGTTTTTT
>TRBV7-9|-|TRBJ2-3|-
CASSPGLNTDTQYF
TGTGCCAGCAGCCCTGGACTTAACACAGATACGCAGTATTTT
>TRBV5-1|-|TRBJ1-1|-
CASSLLAGAGDTEAFF
TGCGCCAGCAGCTTGCTTGCCGGGGCGGGGGACACTGAAGCTTTCTTT
>TRBV5-1|-|TRBJ2-5|-
CASSLDVSLNF
TGCGCCAGCAGCTTGGATGTATCGTTAAACTTC
>TRBV28|TRBD1|TRBJ1-1|-
CASSPRTGEAFF
TGTGCCAGCAGTCCCCGGACAGGCGAAGCTTTCTTT
>TRBV5-1|-|TRBJ2-7|-
CASSLQGNPSYEQYF
TGCGCCAGCAGCTTACAGGGAAATCCATCCTACGAGCAGTACTTC
>TRBV28|TRBD1|TRBJ1-1|-
CASSRTGVRWTEAFF
TGTGCCAGCAGTCGAACAGGGGTCCGATGGACTGAAGCTTTCTTT
>TRBV20-1|TRBD2|TRBJ2-1|-
CSASSGSHDEQFF
TGCAGTGCTAGTAGCGGGTCTCACGATGAGCAGTTCTTC